Below, 25 T cell receptor beta chains from the same sample are listed, as sequenced in a study of T cells in Graves' hyperthyroidism and ophthalmopathy. Amplification yielded TCR beta CDR3 regions, with RNA transcripts as the source. TCR CDR3 regions were first amplified by RT-PCR with HTBI primers. Each CDR3 protein gets one entry after TCRdb re-called the multiplex PCR reads with MiXCR. The sample includes 460,000 or so distinct CDR3 sequences, roughly an eighth of them seen just once. The sample consisted of blood. The source of these receptors is a woman aged 18-29 years with Graves' hyperthyroidism.

Many counts were recorded for this clonotype. The chain uses TRBV10-3 and TRBJ2-3, with TRBD2 matching 8 bases. The CDR3 covers 15 residues. V trimming: 1 base; J trimming: 1 base; junction bases outside the gene matches: 1. Germline lookup yields CDR1 ENHRY and CDR2 SYGVKD. Here the CDR3 DNA reads TGTGCCATCAGTGAGTTGCGGGAGGGCACAGATACGCAGTATTTT. Translation: CAISELREGTDTQYF.

The CDR3 DNA follows: TGTGCCAGCAGTGAGCCTGGACAGGAGCTCAATCAGCCCCAGCATTTT. Translating it yields CASSEPGQELNQPQHF. The chain links TRBV25-1 to TRBJ1-5; TRBD1 matches 7 bases. The germline V gene has CDR1 MGHDK and CDR2 SYGVNS. This CDR3 is built from 16 residues. J was trimmed by 3 bases and V by 3 bases; bases with no gene match: 8.

The V gene is TRBV2, the J gene TRBJ2-3, with 7 bases fitting TRBD2. The V gene's germline CDR1 is SNHLY and CDR2 FYNNEI. There are 15 residues in the CDR3. V lost 5 bases, J lost 0 bases, and 5 bases stayed unmatched. CDR3 residues: CASSSYSGSTDTQYF. The CDR3 region has the DNA TGTGCCAGCAGTTCCTATAGCGGGAGCACAGATACGCAGTATTTT.

This clonotype was recorded at least ten times. The rearrangement uses TRBV7-9 and TRBJ2-1; no definite D call. Per the germline V gene, CDR1 is SEHNR and CDR2 is FQNEAQ (reference sequence). The length of the CDR3 is 11 residues. The V and J ends lost 4 bases and 10 bases respectively, with 8 bases between them. The CDR3 coding sequence is TGTGCCAGCAGCTCTTGGGTAGAGCAGTTCTTC. Protein sequence: CASSSWVEQFF.

This clonotype has ten or more counts. The rearrangement links TRBV27 to TRBJ1-1; D perhaps matches TRBD1 (6 bases). Germline V gene lookup returns CDR1 MNHEY and CDR2 SMNVEV (reference sequence). Trimming cost V 5 bases and J 1 base, with 14 bases left between them. The CDR3 extends over 15 amino acids. The CDR3 DNA reads TGTGCCAGCAGTCCCTGGACAGATTGGAACACTGAAGCTTTCTTT. It encodes CASSPWTDWNTEAFF.

This chain joins TRBV9 and TRBJ2-1; 9 bases line up with TRBD2. The CDR3 sequence is 16 residues long. CDR1 is SGDLS, CDR2 YYNGEE, per germline. Trimming at V came to 0 bases and at J to 4 bases, leaving 5 bases not matched to a gene. The CDR3 region has the DNA TGTGCCAGCAGCGTAGACTTAGCGGGGGTTTACAATGAGCAGTTCTTC. Its translation: CASSVDLAGVYNEQFF.

This chain links TRBV7-3 with TRBJ2-3; the match to TRBD2 covers 15 bases. The germline CDR1 and CDR2 sequences are SGHTA and FQGTGA. The CDR3 totals 18 residues. The V and J ends lost 1 base and 4 bases, in that order; junction bases with no gene match: 6. CDR3 coding DNA: TGTGCCAGCAGCTTAAGGACTAGCGGGAGGGCCGTAGCAGATACGCAGTATTTT. Amino acid sequence: CASSLRTSGRAVADTQYF. Full variable domain (rest looked up from reference TRBV7-3 and TRBJ2-3): GAGVSQTPSNKVTEKGKYVELRCDPISGHTALYWYRQSLGQGPEFLIYFQGTGAADDSGLPNDRFFAVRPEGSVSTLKIQRTERGDSAVYLCASSLRTSGRAVADTQYFGPGTRLTVL.

This clonotype turned up a few times. The rearrangement links TRBV6-1 to TRBJ2-7; 8 bases map to TRBD2. This CDR3 comprises 16 residues. Germline V gene data show CDR1 as MNHNS and CDR2 as SASEGT. Losses at the gene ends were 6 bases for V and 2 bases for J; bases not matched to a gene: 12. CDR3 sequence reads: CASRESVAGTTYEQYF. In DNA, the CDR3 is TGTGCCAGCAGAGAGTCGGTAGCGGGAACAACCTACGAGCAGTACTTC.

This clonotype showed up many times. The chain links TRBV7-9 to TRBJ2-7, with 10 bases aligning to TRBD2. This CDR3 comprises 16 residues. V was clipped by 5 bases and J by 5 bases; unmatched bases: 12. CDR1 is SEHNR, CDR2 FQNEAQ, per germline (reference sequence). The CDR3 nucleotides read TGTGCCAGCAGCGCCCCCCTAGCGGGAGATCGTCACGAGCAGTACTTC. Translated: CASSAPLAGDRHEQYF.

This clonotype was seen repeatedly, ten times or more. The rearrangement uses TRBV20-1 and TRBJ2-3; 13 bases are a match to TRBD2. After removal of 0 bases from V and 3 bases from J, the junction contained 12 bases not matched to a gene. Germline assignment: CDR1 DFQATT and CDR2 SNEGSKA (reference sequence). The CDR3 extends over 19 amino acids. CDR3 sequence (DNA): TGCAGTGCTAGAGAACTAGCGGGAGGGATAGGGTTGGGTACAGATACGCAGTATTTT. Translating it yields CSARELAGGIGLGTDTQYF.

This clonotype appeared many times. The V and J genes are TRBV7-6 and TRBJ1-1; the D is unclear. Germline lookup yields CDR1 SGHVS and CDR2 FNYEAQ. This CDR3 spans 15 amino acids. Trimming removed 1 base from V and 1 base from J, with 10 bases in between. As DNA, the CDR3 is TGTGCCAGCAGCTTAGAAGGACGGACGAACACTGAAGCTTTCTTT. Its protein product is CASSLEGRTNTEAFF.

This clonotype has a count of ten or more. The gene calls are TRBV2 and TRBJ1-6; a weak D match, TRBD1 (6 bases). Trimming pared 6 bases from V and 3 bases from J, leaving 18 bases between. This CDR3 has 17 amino acids. From germline, CDR1 is SNHLY and CDR2 FYNNEI. The CDR3 sequence is CASSVGSGQSYNSPLHF. The CDR3, as DNA: TGTGCCAGCAGCGTCGGGTCAGGACAGAGCTATAATTCACCCCTCCACTTT.

This clonotype has a handful of counts. The chain employs TRBV19 and TRBJ1-5; the D gene is possibly TRBD1 (5 bases). Germline loops: CDR1 LNHDA, CDR2 SQIVND (reference sequence). The CDR3 covers 17 residues. V shed 2 bases and J shed 5 bases, with 19 bases lying between them. The DNA of the CDR3 is TGTGCCAGTAGTATACCCATCCCGGGGGAGGGGTATCAGCCCCAGCATTTT. It is translated as CASSIPIPGEGYQPQHF. The full variable domain, in which reference TRBV19 and TRBJ1-5 provide the parts outside the CDR3, is DGGITQSPKYLFRKEGQNVTLSCEQNLNHDAMYWYRQDPGQGLRLIYYSQIVNDFQKGDIAEGYSVSREKKESFPLTVTSAQKNPTAFYLCASSIPIPGEGYQPQHFGDGTRLSIL.

This clonotype was counted a few times. This chain joins TRBV20-1 and TRBJ2-7; 7 bases agree with TRBD2. The CDR3 runs 14 residues. The germline V gene encodes CDR1 DFQATT and CDR2 SNEGSKA (reference sequence). J was trimmed by 2 bases and V by 3 bases; bases with no gene match: 7. This CDR3 is CSASYGRPAYEQYF. CDR3 in DNA: TGCAGTGCTAGTTACGGGAGGCCCGCCTACGAGCAGTACTTC.

This clonotype was seen ten or more times. The V call is TRBV12-3 or TRBV12-4, the J call TRBJ1-2, with D unclear. The CDR3 loop spans 13 amino acids. Trimming pared 5 bases from V and 5 bases from J, leaving 12 bases between. DNA for the CDR3: TGTGCCAGCAGTCAATTACTAAGATATGGCTACACCTTC. Encoded protein: CASSQLLRYGYTF.

This clonotype was picked up a small number of times. With a much larger clone just one base away, this may be a read error. The gene calls are TRBV10-3 and TRBJ1-6; D uncertain. Per germline, CDR1 ENHRY and CDR2 SYGVKD. The CDR3 runs to 17 residues. The DNA for the CDR3 is TGTGCCATCAGTGAGGTACGCATTGGTTCGGATAATTCACCCCCCCACTTT. It translates to CAISEVRIGSDNSPPHF.

The chain is built from TRBV14 and TRBJ2-2, with D perhaps matching TRBD1 or TRBD2 (5 bases each). Trimming pared 4 bases from V and 4 bases from J, leaving 13 bases between. The CDR3 loop spans 15 amino acids. The germline V gene has CDR1 SGHDN and CDR2 FVKESK. This chain's CDR3 is CASSPTRGFTGELFF. CDR3 DNA: TGTGCCAGCAGCCCGACACGGGGCTTCACCGGGGAGCTGTTTTTT.

This clonotype was seen repeatedly, ten times or more. This sequence joins TRBV20-1 and TRBJ2-1; 10 nucleotides line up with TRBD2. After removal of 6 bases from V and 6 bases from J, the junction contained 11 bases not matched to a gene. Per germline, CDR1 DFQATT and CDR2 SNEGSKA (reference sequence). The length of the CDR3 is 15 residues. CDR3 sequence: CSAKTPSGSGNEQFF. DNA for the CDR3: TGCAGTGCGAAAACACCTAGCGGGAGCGGCAATGAGCAGTTCTTC.

This clonotype occurred many times. The CDR3 sequence: CASMKVGGNEQFF. CDR3 nucleotides: TGTGCCAGCATGAAGGTTGGGGGCAATGAGCAGTTCTTC. The chain recombines TRBV7-2 with TRBJ2-1, with D perhaps assigned TRBD1 or TRBD2 (5 bases each). This CDR3 spans 13 amino acids. The V end was cut by 7 bases, the J end by 6 bases, with 13 bases between. The germline V gene has CDR1 SGHTA and CDR2 FQGNSA.

This clonotype was observed a few times. V is TRBV6-1 and J is TRBJ1-2, with D possibly matching TRBD1 (6 bases). V was cut by 6 bases and J by 4 bases, with 12 bases left in between. The CDR3 extends over 13 amino acids. Germline V gene data show CDR1 as MNHNS and CDR2 as SASEGT. CDR3 sequence: CASRRDNIYGYTF. DNA of the CDR3: TGTGCCAGCAGGAGGGACAACATCTATGGCTACACCTTC.

V is TRBV5-1 and J is TRBJ2-5, with D unclear. The germline V and J ends were trimmed by 0 bases and 0 bases, with 6 bases remaining between them. CDR3 length equals 14 residues. Germline values: CDR1 SGHRS, CDR2 YFSETQ. The CDR3 sequence: CASSLELNQETQYF. The CDR3 DNA sequence: TGCGCCAGCAGCTTGGAGTTGAACCAAGAGACCCAGTACTTC.

J is TRBJ2-1 and V is TRBV9; 7 bases map to TRBD2. The CDR3 contains 16 residues. J was trimmed by 0 bases and V by 0 bases; bases with no gene match: 3. CDR1 is SGDLS, CDR2 YYNGEE, per germline. CDR3 loop: CASSVDQRGSYNEQFF. The CDR3 region has the DNA TGTGCCAGCAGCGTAGATCAGCGGGGCTCCTACAATGAGCAGTTCTTC.

This clonotype was recorded many times. This chain uses TRBV3-1 with TRBJ2-5; 11 bases are a match to TRBD2. Germline V gene sequence: CDR1 LGHDT, CDR2 YNNKEL (reference sequence). The V segment lost 4 bases and the J segment 5 bases; nucleotides outside the gene matches: 6. This CDR3 has 15 amino acids. The CDR3 reads CASSLAGGGWETQYF. The CDR3 DNA reads as TGTGCCAGCAGCCTAGCGGGAGGGGGATGGGAGACCCAGTACTTC.

This clonotype was recorded many times. The J gene is TRBJ1-1, the V gene TRBV10-3; possibly TRBD1 for D (6 bases). V lost 3 bases and J lost 1, with 9 bases in between. The V gene's germline CDR1 is ENHRY and CDR2 SYGVKD. The CDR3 runs 14 residues. The CDR3 nucleotides are TGTGCCATCAGTGACTACAGGGCGAACACTGAAGCTTTCTTT. Amino acids: CAISDYRANTEAFF.

This clonotype was recorded once. J is TRBJ2-7 and V is TRBV14; either TRBD1 or TRBD2 may fit D (5 bases each). Germline CDR1 reads SGHDN; CDR2 reads FVKESK. The CDR3 spans 16 residues. Trimming removed 3 bases from V and 5 bases from J, with 20 bases in between. DNA of the CDR3: TGTGCCAGCAGCCAGATGTTTTTGGGGGTTATAAACGAGCAGTACTTC. It translates to CASSQMFLGVINEQYF.